This T cell receptor beta chain was sequenced during a study of PD-L1 blockade in urothelial cancer. Study overall: After treatment start, blood was analyzed at 3 weeks (second dose) and at 6 weeks. Study outcomes and limitations: Expansion of tumor-associated blood clones at 3 weeks was greater in durable-benefit patients.

Comments on this clone: What it recognizes is unknown.

V lost 1 base, J lost 3 bases, and 7 bases lay in between. The CDR3 is 14 amino acids. The V gene's germline CDR1 is KGHSH and CDR2 LQKENI. Every PCR received spiked-in synthetic TCR analog templates. Only in-frame clones appear in the TCRdb table, and some are missing; sequencing was by immunoSEQ multiplex PCR. Of approximately 79,000 clones listed, 75% to 95% are singletons. As for time point: peripheral blood 6 weeks after treatment start. Material: PBMCs, obtained around atezolizumab (anti-PD-L1) treatment. The receptor's source is a woman of 80 years or more with urothelial cancer. This chain links TRBV18 with TRBJ2-1, with a possible D match to TRBD1 (6 bases). For the CDR3, the DNA is TGTGCCAGCTCACCACTACAGGGCTACAATGAGCAGTTCTTC. Translation gives CASSPLQGYNEQFF.